This T cell receptor (beta chain) was documented in a study of B cell selection in AIRE deficiency. The protocol was immunoSEQ multiplex PCR, while the TCRdb copy is restricted to in-frame clones and leaves out a portion. The sample contains some 14,000 clones, around 93% of which appear only once. This CDR3 region has 14 residues. In germline, CDR1 is MGHRA, CDR2 YSYEKL. Trimming stripped 5 bases from V and 1 base from J, with 11 bases between. Sorted regulatory T cells were CD4-positive, CD25-high and CD127-low or negative. Sequencing input: Tregs sorted from PBMCs. The sequence was collected from a human donor with AIRE deficiency. This chain uses TRBV4-1 with TRBJ1-1, with a tentative D call TRBD1 (6 bases). CDR3 coding DNA: TGCGCCAGCAGCGTTTGGACAGCGAACACTGAAGCTTTCTTT. Residues: CASSVWTANTEAFF.